A selection of T cell receptor beta chains follows, all from one sample in a study of cytomegalovirus exposure and HLA in healthy donors. Data came from immunoSEQ multiplex PCR; TCRdb stores just in-frame clones and leaves some out. The table includes some 77,000 clones, about four fifths detected once. What was sequenced was PBMCs. The receptors come from a man aged 50-59 years in good health and CMV-seropositive. CDR3s include the opening cysteine and the closing phenylalanine or tryptophan. The D gene is left open where the match is weak. Where a row states a size, it is once, few, many or the class of an expanded clone; other rows omit it.

d_call j_call clone_size v_call cdr3_nt cdr3_aa
NA TRBJ1-2 NA TRBV10-1 TGCGCCACCAAACTGTTCGGGAGTGGGGACTATGGCTACACCTTC CATKLFGSGDYGYTF
TRBD2 TRBJ2-3 NA TRBV4-3 TGCGCCAGCAGCCAAGTTGGCGGGAGTGGTGGAGATACGCAGTATTTT CASSQVGGSGGDTQYF
NA TRBJ1-2 few TRBV7-2 TGTGCCAGCAGTTTACCCCGGGGGACGGCATATGGCTACACCTTC CASSLPRGTAYGYTF
TRBD2 TRBJ2-1 NA TRBV7-3 TGTGCCAGCAGCTTAGCGGGAGGGTACAATGAGCAGTTCTTC CASSLAGGYNEQFF
NA TRBJ2-1 NA TRBV9 TGTGCCAGCAGCGTAGCAACCGGCGGATATCTTACCTACAATGAGCAGTTCTTC CASSVATGGYLTYNEQFF
TRBD2 TRBJ2-1 NA TRBV4-1 TGCGCCAGCAGCCAGGAACCGGGACTAGGGACCAATGAGCAGTTCTTC CASSQEPGLGTNEQFF
NA TRBJ2-7 NA TRBV18 TGTGCCAGCTCACCTCCCCTCGCTGAGGGTAGGTACGAGCAGTACTTC CASSPPLAEGRYEQYF
NA TRBJ1-3 NA TRBV5-4 TGTGCCAGCAGCTTGGATGTGGAGCGCACCATATATTTT CASSLDVERTIYF
TRBD2 TRBJ2-7 NA TRBV7-2 TGTGCCAGCAGCAAGGCGGCGGGAGGGCCCTACGAGCAGTACTTC CASSKAAGGPYEQYF
TRBD1 TRBJ2-7 NA TRBV10-2 TGCGCCAGCAGTGATCCCCCCGCGACAGGGAATCCTTACGAGCAGTACTTC CASSDPPATGNPYEQYF
NA TRBJ2-1 NA TRBV9 TGTGCCAGCAGCGTCGGAGACGCGACCCCCTACAATGAGCAGTTCTTC CASSVGDATPYNEQFF
TRBD2 TRBJ2-2 NA TRBV7-3 TGTGCCAGCAGCTTTACTAGCGGGAGGGCCGCGACCGGGGAGCTGTTTTTT CASSFTSGRAATGELFF
NA TRBJ2-7 NA TRBV5-1 TGCGCCAGCAGCTCGAGGGTGGAGCCCTACGAGCAGTACTTC CASSSRVEPYEQYF
TRBD1 TRBJ2-5 NA TRBV6-6 TGTGCCAGCAGTTACGATGACAGGGTTGAGACCCAGTACTTC CASSYDDRVETQYF
TRBD1 TRBJ1-2 few TRBV30 TGTGCCTGGACGGGGGGACAGGGGGGTGGCTACACCTTC CAWTGGQGGGYTF
NA TRBJ1-1 NA TRBV6-5 TGTGCCAGCAGTTACCAAATGGTTCGCCAGGGAGGGAGGACTTTCTTT CASSYQMVRQGGRTFF
TRBD2 TRBJ2-7 once TRBV5-1 TGCGCCAGCAGCTTGGATGGCGGGAGGGCCTCCGACGAGCAGTACTTC CASSLDGGRASDEQYF
TRBD2 TRBJ2-5 NA TRBV6-6 TGTGCCAGCAGACTCATGGGGGGGGAGACCCAGTACTTC CASRLMGGETQYF
TRBD2 TRBJ2-3 NA TRBV4-2 TGTGCCAGCAGCCAAGATAAGCGGGAGTCCACAGATACGCAGTATTTT CASSQDKRESTDTQYF
TRBD2 TRBJ2-3 NA TRBV6-5 TGTGCCAGCAGTAAGCTAGCGGGAGGAAGAGATACGCAGTATTTT CASSKLAGGRDTQYF
TRBD2 TRBJ2-7 NA TRBV29-1 TGCAGCGTTTCTAGCGGCGTTACCTACGAGCAGTACTTC CSVSSGVTYEQYF
NA TRBJ2-5 NA TRBV19 TGTGCCAGTAGTAAAGGACAGCAAGAGACCCAGTACTTC CASSKGQQETQYF
TRBD2 TRBJ2-7 NA TRBV9 TGTGCCAGCAGCGTAGTTGGACTAGCGGGAAGCGAGCAGTACTTC CASSVVGLAGSEQYF
NA TRBJ1-1 NA TRBV11-2 TGTGCCAGCAGCTTACGGGGGTCGAATTCCGGGACTGAAGCTTTCTTT CASSLRGSNSGTEAFF
TRBD2 TRBJ2-4 NA TRBV27 TGTGCCAGCAGTTTAGGGACTATGGGCATTCAGTACTTC CASSLGTMGIQYF
TRBD1 TRBJ1-3 few TRBV9 TGTGCCAGCAGCGTTGGGACAGGACACTCTGGAAACACCATATATTTT CASSVGTGHSGNTIYF
TRBD2 TRBJ2-2 NA TRBV11-3 TGTGCCAGCAGCCGCAGACTAGCGGGAGGGCCCGGGGAGCTGTTTTTT CASSRRLAGGPGELFF
NA TRBJ2-5 NA TRBV11-3 TGTGCCAGCAGCCCCCCAGGGGCAGAGACCCAGTACTTC CASSPPGAETQYF
NA TRBJ1-5 NA TRBV27 TGTGCCAGCAGTCCCCTACATCAGCCCCAGCATTTT CASSPLHQPQHF
TRBD2 TRBJ2-7 NA TRBV5-1 TGCGCCAGCAGCTTGTCTAGCGGGGGAAACGAGCAGTACTTC CASSLSSGGNEQYF
TRBD2 TRBJ2-3 NA TRBV29-1 TGCAGCGTCGCCAGGACTAGCGGGAGCCCGGGAGATACGCAGTATTTT CSVARTSGSPGDTQYF
NA TRBJ1-1 NA TRBV5-4 TGTGCCAGCAGCGACAGGTTGTTCACTGAAGCTTTCTTT CASSDRLFTEAFF
TRBD2 TRBJ2-1 NA TRBV29-1 TGCAGCGTTCAGGGTAGGCGGGAGGGAGGCAATGAGCAGTTCTTC CSVQGRREGGNEQFF
TRBD1 TRBJ2-6 once TRBV2 TGTGCCAGCAGGCCGGGACAGGTTTTTTCTGGGGCCAACGTCCTGACTTTC CASRPGQVFSGANVLTF
NA TRBJ2-4 NA TRBV30 TGTGCCTGGTGCCCAGGGGAGGGGGGGCACAGTCAGTACTTC CAWCPGEGGHSQYF
NA TRBJ2-5 NA TRBV7-9 TGTGCCAGCAGCGTGACACGAGGGCAAGAGACCCAGTACTTC CASSVTRGQETQYF
NA TRBJ2-5 NA TRBV29-1 TGCAGCGCCGGCCCGGGACATCAAGAGACCCAGTACTTC CSAGPGHQETQYF
NA TRBJ1-1 few TRBV6-5 TGTGCCAGCAGTTCACAGGGAGGGTACACTGAAGCTTTCTTT CASSSQGGYTEAFF
TRBD2 TRBJ2-1 NA TRBV28 TGTGCCAGCAGGTCCGCGGGACTAGCGGGGGGGACTGAGCAGTTCTTC CASRSAGLAGGTEQFF
NA TRBJ2-1 NA TRBV7-8 TGTGCCAGCAGCCCGCGGTGGGATGAGCAGTTCTTC CASSPRWDEQFF
NA TRBJ1-5 NA TRBV6-1 TGTGCCAGCAGTGATCTGACAGGTTCAGGCCAGCCCCAGCATTTT CASSDLTGSGQPQHF
TRBD1 TRBJ1-3 few TRBV9 TGTGCCAGCAGCGTAATGACAGGGGGCGCCCCTGGAAACACCATATATTTT CASSVMTGGAPGNTIYF
TRBD2 TRBJ2-3 once TRBV5-4 TGTGCCAGCAGCGCGACTAGCGGGTCTACAGATACGCAGTATTTT CASSATSGSTDTQYF
TRBD1 TRBJ1-3 once TRBV6-1 TGTGCCAGCAGAAGGGACAGCTCTGGAAACACCATATATTTT CASRRDSSGNTIYF
TRBD1 TRBJ1-2 NA TRBV19 TGTGCCAGTAGTGCGCGACAGGGGTCCATGTATGGCTACACCTTC CASSARQGSMYGYTF
TRBD2 TRBJ2-3 NA TRBV4-2 TGTGCCAGCAGCCAAGGTCTAGCGGGAGAAGATACGCAGTATTTT CASSQGLAGEDTQYF
NA TRBJ1-4 NA TRBV19 TGTGCCAGTAGTAAGCAGGGTTGGGAAAAACTGTTTTTT CASSKQGWEKLFF
TRBD2 TRBJ2-3 NA TRBV15 TGTGCCACCAGCAGAGAACAAGATCTGGCGGGAGGAACAGATACGCAGTATTTT CATSREQDLAGGTDTQYF